These T cell receptor beta chains were read from a single sample in a study of T and B cells in COVID-19 patients. TCRdb used MiXCR to reprocess the multiplex PCR reads, holding one entry per CDR3 protein. The sample records under 6,000 distinct CDR3 sequences, roughly 26% being singletons. The specimen sequenced was blood. The receptors come from a human donor with active COVID-19. CDR3s include the opening cysteine and the closing phenylalanine or tryptophan. A D gene is named only where the DNA matches it firmly. The size of a clone is reported for some rows only, either as once, few or many, or as a class for expanded clones.

D gene,V gene,J gene,clone size,CDR3 DNA,CDR3 protein
-,TRBV6-5,TRBJ1-4,many,TGTGCCAGCAGTTACTCGAAGAACCCGGGGCTTAATGAAAAACTGTTTTTT,CASSYSKNPGLNEKLFF
-,TRBV18,TRBJ1-2,medium-sized,TGTGCCAGCTCACCACCGGGGCAGGGGACTGGCTACACCTTC,CASSPPGQGTGYTF
-,TRBV29-1,TRBJ2-7,medium-sized,TGCAGCGTTGTGGAAACCTACGAGCAGTACTTC,CSVVETYEQYF
-,TRBV5-4,TRBJ2-5,medium-sized,TGTGCCAGCAGCTTGGATCCTGCAGATGAGGAGACCCAGTACTTC,CASSLDPADEETQYF
TRBD2,TRBV20-1,TRBJ2-1,-,TGCAGTGCTAGAGATGGCTTTAGCGCTAGCGGGGCTCCCCGTCGTAATGAGCAGTTCTTC,CSARDGFSASGAPRRNEQFF
-,TRBV18,TRBJ1-6,-,TGTGCCAGCTCAACCGCCGGGGACGGGAATTCACCCCTCCACTTT,CASSTAGDGNSPLHF
-,TRBV11-2,TRBJ2-3,-,TGTGCCAGCAGCTTAGCCGGACTAAGCACAGATACGCAGTATTTT,CASSLAGLSTDTQYF
-,TRBV7-6,TRBJ2-7,-,TGTGCCAGCAGCCCCGGTGGCTACGAGCAGTACTTC,CASSPGGYEQYF
-,TRBV5-4,TRBJ2-3,many,TGTGCCAGCGGCCGGGGGGCCGCAGCTTGGGCTTCGCTTAGAGATACGCAGTATTTT,CASGRGAAAWASLRDTQYF
TRBD2,TRBV5-4,TRBJ2-7,-,TGTGCCAGCAGCTTGGCCCCGGGAGGGTTCTACGAGCAGTACTTC,CASSLAPGGFYEQYF
-,TRBV11-1,TRBJ1-2,-,TGTGCCAGCAGCTTAGATACTGGGGGTTGGGATGGCTACACCTTC,CASSLDTGGWDGYTF
-,TRBV5-1,TRBJ2-7,few,TGCGCCAGCAGCCTCGCAGGGACCCCCCACGAGCAGTACTTC,CASSLAGTPHEQYF
-,TRBV27,TRBJ1-1,many,TGTGCCAGCAGTTTCTCTCTGAACACTGAAGCTTTCTTT,CASSFSLNTEAFF
TRBD2,TRBV5-1,TRBJ2-5,-,TGCGCCAGCAGCTTGTATCTAGCGGGAGGACAAGAGACCCAGTACTTC,CASSLYLAGGQETQYF
TRBD1,TRBV6-2/TRBV6-3,TRBJ1-5,many,TGTGCCAGCAGTTACCGAAGGGACAGGGGGATGGATCAGCCCCAGCATTTT,CASSYRRDRGMDQPQHF
-,TRBV6-1,TRBJ1-3,medium-sized,TGTGCCATCCTAGGGTCCTTCTCTGGAAACACCATATATTTT,CAILGSFSGNTIYF
TRBD2,TRBV5-1,TRBJ2-3,many,TGCGCCAGCAGCAGCGGACTAGTTTATACAGATACGCAGTATTTT,CASSSGLVYTDTQYF
-,TRBV5-4,TRBJ2-6,many,TGTGCCAGCAGCCCCTGGACAGATATTAGCTCTGGGGCCAACGTCCTGACTTTC,CASSPWTDISSGANVLTF
-,TRBV5-4,TRBJ2-2,medium-sized,TGTGCCAGCAGCTTGGCCGGGCAGACGAACACCGGGGAGCTGTTTTTT,CASSLAGQTNTGELFF
-,TRBV19,TRBJ2-2,medium-sized,TGTGCCAGTAGTATAAAAATGGGGGCCGGGGAGCTGTTTTTT,CASSIKMGAGELFF
TRBD1,TRBV28,TRBJ2-1,-,TGTGCCAGCAAACCCGGACAGGACACGGCTGTACCAACTTTCTTC,CASKPGQDTAVPTFF
TRBD1,TRBV29-1,TRBJ1-5,medium-sized,TGCAGCGTTGGTGGGACAGGCGAGGGTCCCCAGCATTTT,CSVGGTGEGPQHF
TRBD2,TRBV5-6,TRBJ2-1,medium-sized,TGTGCCAGCAGCTTTGCGGGACTAGCAGGCATCAATGAGCAGTTCTTC,CASSFAGLAGINEQFF
TRBD2,TRBV6-5,TRBJ2-3,medium-sized,TGTGCCAGCAGTCCCAGCGGGGGGCCGGGCACAGATACGCAGTATTTT,CASSPSGGPGTDTQYF
TRBD1,TRBV24-1,TRBJ2-1,many,TGTGCCACCAGCGAGACAGGGTGGGACAATGAGCAGTTCTTC,CATSETGWDNEQFF
TRBD2,TRBV29-1,TRBJ2-2,-,TGCAGCGTTGGTTGGCGGGGGGGCGAAGCCGGGGAGCTGTTTTTT,CSVGWRGGEAGELFF
TRBD1,TRBV28,TRBJ1-4,-,TGTGCCAGCAGTTTCCGGTATACAGGGGGCACCAAACTGTTTTTT,CASSFRYTGGTKLFF
-,TRBV20-1,TRBJ2-5,-,TGCAGTGCTTGTACTCAAGAGACCCAGTACTTC,CSACTQETQYF
-,TRBV27,TRBJ2-7,medium-sized,TGTGCCAGCAGTTTCAGCCCCGTTTGGCCCTACGAGCAGTACTTC,CASSFSPVWPYEQYF
TRBD1,TRBV24-1,TRBJ1-2,-,TGTGCCACCAGTATAGGGGGCGCAGAGGGGGACGGCTACACCTTC,CATSIGGAEGDGYTF
-,TRBV5-1,TRBJ2-5,medium-sized,TGCGCCAGCAGCTCGGATGGGAGGCAAGAGACCCAGTACTTC,CASSSDGRQETQYF
-,TRBV15,TRBJ1-5,few,TGTGCCACCAGCCCCCCGGGGGGGTCGTGGGGGGATCAGCCCCAGCATTTT,CATSPPGGSWGDQPQHF
TRBD1,TRBV12-3/TRBV12-4,TRBJ2-7,-,TGTGCCAGCAGTTTAAGGACAGGGACCTACGAGCAGTACTTC,CASSLRTGTYEQYF
-,TRBV12-3/TRBV12-4,TRBJ2-7,medium-sized,TGTGCCAGCAGCATCGGGGGAGTTGGCGAGCAGTACTTC,CASSIGGVGEQYF
TRBD2,TRBV5-1,TRBJ2-5,-,TGCGCCAGCAGCTTGCAGCCTTCTAGCGGGACCAAAGAGACCCAGTACTTC,CASSLQPSSGTKETQYF
-,TRBV20-1,TRBJ2-5,-,TGCAGTGCTAGTACTCAAGAGACCCAGTACTTC,CSASTQETQYF
TRBD2,TRBV27,TRBJ2-7,medium-sized,TGTGCCACCTCCCGGGGGGGTATCTACGAGCAGTACTTC,CATSRGGIYEQYF
-,TRBV6-2/TRBV6-3,TRBJ2-1,many,TGTGCCAGCAGTCCTCCGACTAGGGGCAATGAGCAGTTCTTC,CASSPPTRGNEQFF
-,TRBV20-1,TRBJ2-5,few,TGCAGTGCTCCACAGGGCTTGGAGACCCAGTACTTC,CSAPQGLETQYF
TRBD2,TRBV5-1,TRBJ2-1,-,TGCGCCAGCAGCTTGTCCGGCTCGGGACTAGCGTCCTACAATGAGCAGTTCTTC,CASSLSGSGLASYNEQFF
-,TRBV12-3/TRBV12-4,TRBJ2-1,medium-sized,TGTGCCAGCAGTTTGCTACAGGGAGCCCAAAATGAGCAGTTCTTC,CASSLLQGAQNEQFF
TRBD1,TRBV10-3,TRBJ2-7,many,TGTGCCACCCATTCCGGGACAGTGTCCTACGAGCAGTACTTC,CATHSGTVSYEQYF
TRBD2,TRBV28,TRBJ2-2,-,TGTGCCAGCAGCCCCGCGGGATGGGGAGGGGCCACCGGGGAGCTGTTTTTT,CASSPAGWGGATGELFF
-,TRBV12-3/TRBV12-4,TRBJ1-6,once,TGTGCCAGCAGTGAAGCGGGAGTCCCCTCGCGGTTCTTCTTT,CASSEAGVPSRFFF
TRBD2,TRBV20-1,TRBJ2-1,few,TGCAGTGCTAGTTCTGGACTAGCGGTTAATGAGCAGTTCTTC,CSASSGLAVNEQFF